The subject of this entry is one TCR beta chain. The CDR3 is 17 residues long. Looked up from germline, CDR1 is LGHNA and CDR2 is YSLEER. Nested PCRs of around 16 and 10 cycles, two in total, were run on TCRalpha and TCRbeta cDNA. TCRdb re-called the 5' RACE reads and catalogs CDR3 proteins one per entry, DNA excluded. Here the sample table reports roughly 100,000 distinct CDR3 sequences. These data originate in a study of monozygotic twins with inflammatory bowel disease. This receptor was identified in a human donor with ulcerative colitis or Crohn's disease, or a healthy co-twin of an affected twin (not recorded which). The sequenced material came from blood. This chain joins TRBV4-3 and TRBJ2-1. This chain's CDR3 is CASSQEVATSPYNEQFF.